This T cell receptor (beta chain) was sequenced during a study of blood T cell repertoires in COVID-19. The CDR3 consists of 14 residues. Trimming cost V 2 bases and J 10 bases, with 15 bases left between them. Germline loops: CDR1 SGHVS, CDR2 FQNEAQ. Recruitment covered about two dozen US areas and drew participants whose ages spanned roughly 18 to 100 years. Participants' reported clinical history set cohort assignment. Recovered Cohort 3 donors showed two negative PCRs, clearance, or symptom resolution. Sequencing was performed with immunoSEQ multiplex PCR; in TCRdb, only in-frame clones are kept and a portion is missing. Here the sample spans some 510,000 clones, roughly 90% being singletons.

Sequenced material: PBMCs or T cells enriched from blood (not recorded which). V usage is TRBV7-8 and J usage is TRBJ1-5; the D is unclear. The sequence came from a woman between 40 and 55 years old who had recovered from COVID-19. CDR3 sequence reads: CASSLIGENSPQHF. CDR3 DNA sequence: TGTGCCAGCAGCTTAATTGGGGAGAACAGCCCCCAGCATTTT.